The 14 T cell receptor beta chains listed next were all sequenced from one sample in a study of blood T cells in healthy people across ages. The second PCR ran roughly 6 to 11 cycles with a sample-barcoded 5' primer and J-beta primers. TCRdb used MiXCR to reprocess the 5' RACE reads, holding one entry per CDR3 protein. The sample holds just under 550,000 distinct CDR3 sequences; under 30% are singletons and the top ten take 8.5% to 9.5%. These same data were also listed under a study on T cells of mothers and their children.

Source material: blood. The receptor set was obtained from a boy younger than 18 in good health.

The rearrangement links TRBV3-1 to TRBJ1-1, with 10 bases that match TRBD1. The CDR3 sequence is 17 residues long. With 4 bases clipped from V and 6 bases from J, the junction kept 14 bases outside the gene matches. Germline-derived CDR1 and CDR2 are LGHDT and YNNKEL (reference sequence). CDR3 bases: TGTGCCAGCAGCCGCGAGACAGGGACAGGGGTTCTTCCTGAAGCTTTCTTT. Its protein product is CASSRETGTGVLPEAFF. Based on the CDR3 plus reference TRBV3-1 and TRBJ1-1, the full variable domain is DTAVSQTPKYLVTQMGNDKSIKCEQNLGHDTMYWYKQDSKKFLKIMFSYNNKELIINETVPNRFSPKSPDKAHLNLHINSLELGDSAVYFCASSRETGTGVLPEAFFGQGTRLTVV.

The chain uses TRBV11-3 and TRBJ1-1; D is perhaps TRBD1 (6 bases). Per the germline V gene, CDR1 is SGHNT and CDR2 is YENEEA. The CDR3 has 12 residues. V shed 7 bases and J shed 4 bases, with 10 bases lying between them. The DNA of the CDR3 is TGTGCCAGCAAGGGGGTTGGCACTGAAGCTTTCTTT. The encoded protein is CASKGVGTEAFF.

The rearrangement joins TRBV29-1 to TRBJ2-7; D possibly corresponds to TRBD2 (5 bases). The V end was cut by 2 bases, the J end by 1 base, with 12 bases between. The CDR3 sequence is 14 residues long. CDR1 is SQVTM, CDR2 ANQGSEA, per germline. This chain's CDR3 is CSVETRESSYEQYF. For the CDR3, the DNA is TGCAGCGTTGAAACTAGAGAGTCGTCCTACGAGCAGTACTTC.

The chain has TRBV20-1 and TRBJ2-7; D is perhaps TRBD2 (5 bases). Germline lookup yields CDR1 DFQATT and CDR2 SNEGSKA (reference sequence). The CDR3 runs to 12 residues. Between the trimmed V and J ends, which lost 1 base and 3 bases, there was a span of 7 bases. The CDR3 region is CSARGGRYEQYF. CDR3 sequence (DNA): TGCAGTGCTAGAGGCGGGCGCTACGAGCAGTACTTC.

The chain is built from TRBV30 and TRBJ2-1; perhaps TRBD1 as D (6 bases). Germline V CDR1 and CDR2: GTSNPN, SVGIG (reference sequence). The CDR3 is made up of 12 amino acids. Trimming removed 5 bases from V and 8 bases from J, with 13 bases in between. The CDR3 spells CAWGRGGYEQFF. For the CDR3, the DNA is TGTGCCTGGGGGCGTGGGGGCTATGAGCAGTTCTTC.

This clonotype was counted between two and nine times. The chain combines TRBV12-3 or TRBV12-4 with TRBJ2-2; 7 bases line up with TRBD2. CDR3 length: 15 residues. Germline trimming cut 6 bases from V and 6 bases from J; bases unmatched to any gene: 10. The CDR3 region is CASSLGRGWPGELFF. For the CDR3, the DNA is TGTGCCAGCAGCCTTGGGCGGGGGTGGCCCGGGGAGCTGTTTTTT.

The chain carries TRBV12-3 or TRBV12-4 and TRBJ2-1, with TRBD1 as a possible D gene (5 bases). The CDR3 covers 18 residues. V lost 6 bases and J 0 bases, leaving 21 bases between the germline ends. The CDR3 spells CASSFRVDILSSYNEQFF. CDR3 sequence (DNA): TGTGCCAGCAGCTTTAGGGTGGACATTTTAAGCTCCTACAATGAGCAGTTCTTC.

The count of this clonotype is one. This chain links TRBV19 with TRBJ2-3, with TRBD2 identical over 14 bases. From germline, CDR1 is LNHDA and CDR2 SQIVND (reference sequence). The CDR3 runs to 17 residues. The ends lost 6 bases at V and 1 base at J; junction bases unmatched: 6. CDR3 in DNA: TGTGCCAGTAGCGGGACTAGCGGGAGAGAGGGCACAGATACGCAGTATTTT. The encoded protein is CASSGTSGREGTDTQYF.

The rearrangement links TRBV9 to TRBJ1-4, with 9 positions matching TRBD1. Trimming took 6 bases from V and 7 from J; bases not matched to a gene: 7. The CDR3 spans 14 residues. Looked up from germline, CDR1 is SGDLS and CDR2 is YYNGEE. CDR3 sequence reads: CASTRDRDSEKLFF. The CDR3 DNA follows: TGTGCCAGCACCCGGGACAGGGATAGTGAAAAACTGTTTTTT.

This sequence joins TRBV4-2 and TRBJ1-1; tentatively, D is TRBD1 (5 bases). Germline V gene data show CDR1 as LGHNA and CDR2 as YNFKEQ. This CDR3 is 16 amino acids long. V gave up 1 base and J gave up 5 bases, with 17 bases separating them. The CDR3 sequence is CASSQGGRLIRTEAFF. The CDR3 nucleotides read TGTGCCAGCAGCCAAGGGGGACGCCTGATTAGAACTGAAGCTTTCTTT.

In its sample, this clonotype was seen a few times. Germline and junction disagree at one end, which may indicate a read error. The rearrangement uses TRBV5-1 and TRBJ1-4; D may be TRBD1 (5 bases). There are 14 residues in the CDR3. Germline CDR1 and CDR2: SGHRS and YFSETQ. For the CDR3, the DNA is TGCGCCAGCAGCTCCGGGACCGCGAATGAAAAACTGCTTTTT. It translates to CASSSGTANEKLLF. Looking up the rest from reference TRBV5-1 and TRBJ1-4 gives the full variable domain: KAGVTQTPRYLIKTRGQQVTLSCSPISGHRSVSWYQQTPGQGLQFLFEYFSETQRNKGNFPGRFSGRQFSNSRSEMNVSTLELGDSALYLCASSSGTANEKLLFGSGTQLSVL.

The chain has TRBV14 and TRBJ2-5; the match to TRBD1 covers 7 bases. The DNA end is a closer match to TRBJ2-1, so the J assignment may be wrong. The CDR3 extends over 11 amino acids. Germline V lookup: CDR1 SGHDN, CDR2 FVKESK. The CDR3 coding sequence is TGTGCCAGCAGTTTCAGGGGGTTTCAGTTCTTC. It is translated as CASSFRGFQFF.

The chain has TRBV7-2 and TRBJ2-1, with 9 bases fitting TRBD2. V trimming: 1 base; J trimming: 7 bases; junction bases outside the gene matches: 2. The CDR3 runs to 14 residues. The germline V gene has CDR1 SGHTA and CDR2 FQGNSA. The CDR3 protein is CASSLGREGNEQFF. The CDR3 region has the DNA TGTGCCAGCAGCTTAGGGCGGGAGGGGAATGAGCAGTTCTTC.

In this sample, this clonotype turned up once. This chain connects TRBV6-1 to TRBJ2-7, with a tentative D call TRBD1 (6 bases). V gave up 2 bases and J gave up 7 bases, with 18 bases separating them. CDR3 length equals 15 residues. CDR1 is MNHNS and CDR2 is SASEGT in the germline V gene. The CDR3 sequence: CASSEIGRGLVEQYF. DNA of the CDR3: TGTGCCAGCAGTGAAATAGGCAGGGGCTTAGTAGAGCAGTACTTC.